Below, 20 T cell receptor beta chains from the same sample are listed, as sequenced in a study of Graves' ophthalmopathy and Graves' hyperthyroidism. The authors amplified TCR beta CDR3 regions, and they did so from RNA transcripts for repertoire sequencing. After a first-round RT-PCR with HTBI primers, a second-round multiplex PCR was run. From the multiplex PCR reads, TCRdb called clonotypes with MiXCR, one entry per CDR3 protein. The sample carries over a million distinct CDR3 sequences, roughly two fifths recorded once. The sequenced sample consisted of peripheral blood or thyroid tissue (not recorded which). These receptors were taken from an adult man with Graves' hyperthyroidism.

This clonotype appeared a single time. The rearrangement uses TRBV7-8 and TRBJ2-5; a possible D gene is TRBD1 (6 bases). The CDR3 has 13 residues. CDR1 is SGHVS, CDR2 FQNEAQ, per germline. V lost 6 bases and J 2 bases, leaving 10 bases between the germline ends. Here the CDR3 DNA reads TGTGCCAGCAGGGGAAGGGGGCAAGAGACCCAGTACTTC. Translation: CASRGRGQETQYF.

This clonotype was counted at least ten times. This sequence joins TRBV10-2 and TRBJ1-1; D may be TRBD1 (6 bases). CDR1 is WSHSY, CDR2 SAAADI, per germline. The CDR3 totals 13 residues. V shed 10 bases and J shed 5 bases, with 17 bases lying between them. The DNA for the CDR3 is TGCGCCACTTTGACACAGGGCGGGACTGAAGCTTTCTTT. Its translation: CATLTQGGTEAFF.

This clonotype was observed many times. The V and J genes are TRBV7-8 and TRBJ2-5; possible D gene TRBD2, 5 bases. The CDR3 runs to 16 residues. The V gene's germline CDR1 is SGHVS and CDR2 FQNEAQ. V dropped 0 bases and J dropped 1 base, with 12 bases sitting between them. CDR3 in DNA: TGTGCCAGCAGCTTAGCGAGGAGGCAGCCCCAAGAGACCCAGTACTTC. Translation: CASSLARRQPQETQYF. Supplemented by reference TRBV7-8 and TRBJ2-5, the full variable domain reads GAGVSQSPRYKVAKRGQDVALRCDPISGHVSLFWYQQALGQGPEFLTYFQNEAQLDKSGLPSDRFFAERPEGSVSTLKIQRTQQEDSAVYLCASSLARRQPQETQYFGPGTRLLVL.

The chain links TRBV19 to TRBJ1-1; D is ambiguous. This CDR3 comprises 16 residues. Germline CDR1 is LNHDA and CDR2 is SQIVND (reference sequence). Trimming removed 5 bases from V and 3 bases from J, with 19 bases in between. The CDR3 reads CASSRQVGKGDTEAFF. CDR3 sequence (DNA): TGTGCCAGTAGTCGCCAGGTGGGGAAAGGCGACACTGAAGCTTTCTTT.

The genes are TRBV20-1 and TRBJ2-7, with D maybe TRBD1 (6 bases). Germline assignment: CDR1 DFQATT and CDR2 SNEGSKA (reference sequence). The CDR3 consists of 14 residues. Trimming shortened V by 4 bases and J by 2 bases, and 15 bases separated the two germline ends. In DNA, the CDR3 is TGCAGTGCTAAAGACGATGACAGGACCTACGAGCAGTACTTC. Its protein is CSAKDDDRTYEQYF.

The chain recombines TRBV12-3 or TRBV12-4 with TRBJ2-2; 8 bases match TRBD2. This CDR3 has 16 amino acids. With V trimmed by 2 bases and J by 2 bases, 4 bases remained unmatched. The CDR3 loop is CASSLSGTRNTGELFF. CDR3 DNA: TGTGCCAGCAGTTTATCGGGGACTAGAAACACCGGGGAGCTGTTTTTT.

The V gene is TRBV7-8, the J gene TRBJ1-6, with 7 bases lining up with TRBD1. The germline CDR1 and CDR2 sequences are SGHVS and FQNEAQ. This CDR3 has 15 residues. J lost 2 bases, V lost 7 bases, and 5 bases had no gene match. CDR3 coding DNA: TGTGCCAGCACTACCGGGACAGCCTATAATTCACCCCTCCACTTT. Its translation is CASTTGTAYNSPLHF. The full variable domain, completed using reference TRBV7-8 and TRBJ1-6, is GAGVSQSPRYKVAKRGQDVALRCDPISGHVSLFWYQQALGQGPEFLTYFQNEAQLDKSGLPSDRFFAERPEGSVSTLKIQRTQQEDSAVYLCASTTGTAYNSPLHFGNGTRLTVT.

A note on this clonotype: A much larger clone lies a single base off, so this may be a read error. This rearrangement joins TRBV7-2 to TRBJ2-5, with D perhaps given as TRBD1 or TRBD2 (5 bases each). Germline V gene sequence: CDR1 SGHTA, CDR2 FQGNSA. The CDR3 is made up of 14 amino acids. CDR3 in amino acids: CASSLSWGKETRYF. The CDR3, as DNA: TGTGCCAGCAGCTTATCATGGGGGAAGGAGACCCGGTACTTC.

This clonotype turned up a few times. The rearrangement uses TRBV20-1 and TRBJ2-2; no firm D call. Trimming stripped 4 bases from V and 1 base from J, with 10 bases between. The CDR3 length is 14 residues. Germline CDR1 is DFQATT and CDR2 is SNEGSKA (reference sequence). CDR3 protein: CSANTPQNTGELFF. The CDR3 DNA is TGCAGTGCTAATACACCGCAGAACACCGGGGAGCTGTTTTTT.

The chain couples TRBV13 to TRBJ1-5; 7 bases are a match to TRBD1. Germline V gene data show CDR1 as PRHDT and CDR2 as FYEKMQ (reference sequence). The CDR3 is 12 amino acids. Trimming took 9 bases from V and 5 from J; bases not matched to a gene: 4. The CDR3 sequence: CARRQGDQPQHF. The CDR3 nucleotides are TGTGCCAGGCGACAGGGAGATCAGCCCCAGCATTTT. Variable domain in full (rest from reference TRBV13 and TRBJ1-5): AAGVIQSPRHLIKEKRETATLKCYPIPRHDTVYWYQQGPGQDPQFLISFYEKMQSDKGSIPDRFSAQQFSDYHSELNMSSLELGDSALYFCARRQGDQPQHFGDGTRLSIL.

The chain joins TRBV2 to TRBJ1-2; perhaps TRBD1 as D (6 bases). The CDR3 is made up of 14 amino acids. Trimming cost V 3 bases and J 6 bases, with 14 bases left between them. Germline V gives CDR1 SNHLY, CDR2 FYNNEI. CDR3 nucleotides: TGTGCCAGCAGTGAGAGGCAGGGGTCCCATGGCTACACCTTC. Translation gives CASSERQGSHGYTF.

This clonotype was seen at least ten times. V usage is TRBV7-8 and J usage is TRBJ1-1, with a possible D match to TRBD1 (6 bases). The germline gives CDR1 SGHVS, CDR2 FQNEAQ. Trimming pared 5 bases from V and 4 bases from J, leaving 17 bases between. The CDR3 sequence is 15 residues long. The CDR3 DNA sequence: TGTGCCAGCAGCCTTAGGGGGGGCGTACTCACTGAAGCTTTCTTT. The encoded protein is CASSLRGGVLTEAFF.

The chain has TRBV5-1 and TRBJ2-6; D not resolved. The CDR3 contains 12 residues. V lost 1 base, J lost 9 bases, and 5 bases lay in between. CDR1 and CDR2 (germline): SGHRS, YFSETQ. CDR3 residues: CASSLRDNVLTF. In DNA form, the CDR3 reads TGCGCCAGCAGCTTGAGGGACAACGTCCTGACTTTC. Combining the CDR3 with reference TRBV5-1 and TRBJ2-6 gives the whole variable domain KAGVTQTPRYLIKTRGQQVTLSCSPISGHRSVSWYQQTPGQGLQFLFEYFSETQRNKGNFPGRFSGRQFSNSRSEMNVSTLELGDSALYLCASSLRDNVLTFGAGSRLTVL.

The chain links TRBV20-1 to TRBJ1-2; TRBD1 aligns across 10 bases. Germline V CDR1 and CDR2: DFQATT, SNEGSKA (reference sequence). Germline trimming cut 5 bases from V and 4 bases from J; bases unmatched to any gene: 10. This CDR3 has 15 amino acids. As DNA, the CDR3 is TGCAGTGCTCGCGACAGGGGGCGTATTGCCTATGGCTACACCTTC. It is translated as CSARDRGRIAYGYTF.

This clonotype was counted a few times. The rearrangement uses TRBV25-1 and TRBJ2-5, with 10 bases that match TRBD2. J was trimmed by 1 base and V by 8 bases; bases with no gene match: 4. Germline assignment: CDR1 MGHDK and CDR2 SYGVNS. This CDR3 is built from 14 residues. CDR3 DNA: TGTGCCAGCCGGACTAGCGGCCTCCAAGAGACCCAGTACTTC. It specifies CASRTSGLQETQYF. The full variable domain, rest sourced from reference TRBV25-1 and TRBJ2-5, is EADIYQTPRYLVIGTGKKITLECSQTMGHDKMYWYQQDPGMELHLIHYSYGVNSTEKGDLSSESTVSRIRTEHFPLTLESARPSHTSQYLCASRTSGLQETQYFGPGTRLLVL.

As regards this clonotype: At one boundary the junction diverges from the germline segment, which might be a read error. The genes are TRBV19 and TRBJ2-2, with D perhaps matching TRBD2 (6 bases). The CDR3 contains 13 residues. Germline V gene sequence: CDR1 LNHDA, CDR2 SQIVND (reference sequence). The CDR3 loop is CASSPSVTGGLFF. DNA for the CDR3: TGTGCCAGTAGTCCCTCGGTCACCGGGGGGCTGTTTTTT. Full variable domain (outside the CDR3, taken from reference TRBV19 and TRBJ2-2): DGGITQSPKYLFRKEGQNVTLSCEQNLNHDAMYWYRQDPGQGLRLIYYSQIVNDFQKGDIAEGYSVSREKKESFPLTVTSAQKNPTAFYLCASSPSVTGGLFFGEGSRLTVL.

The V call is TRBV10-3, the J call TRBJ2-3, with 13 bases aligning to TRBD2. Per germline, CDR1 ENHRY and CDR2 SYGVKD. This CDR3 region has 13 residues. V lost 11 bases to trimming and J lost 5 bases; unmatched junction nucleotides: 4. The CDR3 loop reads CASLAGGQDTQYF. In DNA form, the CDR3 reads TGTGCCTCACTAGCGGGGGGGCAAGATACGCAGTATTTT.

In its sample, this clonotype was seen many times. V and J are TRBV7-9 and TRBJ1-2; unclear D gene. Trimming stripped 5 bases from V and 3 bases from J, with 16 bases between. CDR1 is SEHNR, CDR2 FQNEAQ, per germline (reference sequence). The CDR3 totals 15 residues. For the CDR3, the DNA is TGTGCCAGCAGCCCTCTAGCGGGAGGTGACTATGGCTACACCTTC. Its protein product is CASSPLAGGDYGYTF.

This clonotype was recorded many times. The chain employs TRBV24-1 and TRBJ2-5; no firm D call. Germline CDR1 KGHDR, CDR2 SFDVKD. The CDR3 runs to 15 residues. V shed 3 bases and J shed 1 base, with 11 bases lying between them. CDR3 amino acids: CATSDPGSVQETQYF. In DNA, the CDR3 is TGTGCCACCAGTGATCCCGGCAGCGTCCAAGAGACCCAGTACTTC.

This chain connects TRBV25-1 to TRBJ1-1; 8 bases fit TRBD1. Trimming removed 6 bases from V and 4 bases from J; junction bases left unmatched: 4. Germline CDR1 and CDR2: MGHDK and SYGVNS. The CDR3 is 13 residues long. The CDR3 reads CASRRQGRTEAFF. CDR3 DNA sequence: TGTGCCAGCAGACGACAGGGGCGCACTGAAGCTTTCTTT.